This TCR beta chain was sequenced for a study of T-cell memory formation after mild COVID-19. Trimming cost V 5 bases and J 2 bases, with 13 bases left between them. The CDR3 has 15 amino acids. In this sample, this clonotype turned up a few times. From the 5' RACE reads, TCRdb called clonotypes with MiXCR, one entry per CDR3 protein. Found here are about 350,000 distinct CDR3 sequences, around 15% of them singletons; the top ten hold 22%. The origin of this receptor is a man between 18 and 29 years old who had mild COVID-19 (a few samples of this study predate the infection). Cell type and time point are not known. The sequencing sample was made of PBMCs or a T cell subset sorted from them (not recorded which). V is TRBV12-3 or TRBV12-4 and J is TRBJ1-5; D gene ambiguous. Here the CDR3 reads CASSQAHGGNQPQHF. Written as DNA, the CDR3 is TGTGCCAGCAGTCAAGCGCACGGAGGCAATCAGCCCCAGCATTTT.